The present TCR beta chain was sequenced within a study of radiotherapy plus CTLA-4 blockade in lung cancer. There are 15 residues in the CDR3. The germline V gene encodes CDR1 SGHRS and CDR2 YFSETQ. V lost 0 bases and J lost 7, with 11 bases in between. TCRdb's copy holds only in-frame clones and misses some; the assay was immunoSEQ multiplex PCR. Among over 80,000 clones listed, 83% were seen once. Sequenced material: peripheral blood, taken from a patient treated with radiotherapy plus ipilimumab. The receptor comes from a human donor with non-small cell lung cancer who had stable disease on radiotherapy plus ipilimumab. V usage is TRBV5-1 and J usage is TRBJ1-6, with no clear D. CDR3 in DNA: TGCGCCAGCAGCTTGGAGGGTCGGGAGAATTCACCCCTCCACTTT. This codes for CASSLEGRENSPLHF.